The next 13 T cell receptor beta chains were all read from a single sample in a study of shared clonotypes between healthy human individuals. Some clones are missing from TCRdb's copy, which holds only in-frame ones; the method was immunoSEQ multiplex PCR. This sample carries a few hundred thousand clones, around nine tenths of them seen once, and the ten largest clones take about 16%. The sample taken for sequencing was memory CD8+ T cells sorted from blood. Specified subset: CD45RO+ cells pooled with CCR7-negative TemRA cells. These receptors were taken from a man aged 18 to 35 in good health.

This chain joins TRBV11-2 and TRBJ2-3, with a possible D match to TRBD1 (5 bases). Germline V gives CDR1 SGHAT, CDR2 FQNNGV. This CDR3 has 14 residues. The V end lost 3 bases, the J end lost 3 bases, and 10 bases lay between the germline ends. The CDR3 loop is CASSFGALTDTQYF. The DNA for the CDR3 is TGTGCCAGCAGCTTTGGGGCACTTACAGATACGCAGTATTTT.

The chain is built from TRBV30 and TRBJ2-2; 12 nucleotides align to TRBD2. CDR1 is GTSNPN, CDR2 SVGIG, per germline (reference sequence). V lost 8 bases and J lost 4; bases outside the gene matches: 5. The CDR3 has 14 amino acids. The CDR3 region has the DNA TGTGCCCTAGGACTAGCGGGACTCACCGGGGAGCTGTTTTTT. It is translated as CALGLAGLTGELFF.

The gene calls are TRBV29-1 and TRBJ2-1; D gene unclear. CDR3 size: 11 residues. Germline CDR1 SQVTM, CDR2 ANQGSEA. V was trimmed by 7 bases and J by 9 bases, leaving 13 bases between them. CDR3 sequence: CSGPVAGEQFF. CDR3 in DNA: TGCAGCGGCCCGGTAGCTGGTGAGCAGTTCTTC.

This chain's CDR3 is CATSRPLKWRDSYEQYF. CDR3 sequence (DNA): TGTGCCACCAGCAGACCTTTAAAATGGAGGGATTCCTACGAGCAGTACTTC. The chain joins TRBV15 to TRBJ2-7; a weak D match, TRBD2 (6 bases). The CDR3 covers 17 residues. CDR1 is LNHNV, CDR2 YYDKDF, per germline (reference sequence). Between the trimmed V and J ends, which lost 2 bases and 1 base, there was a span of 18 bases.

The chain is built from TRBV28 and TRBJ2-7; the D is unclear. V gave up 5 bases and J gave up 5 bases, with 10 bases separating them. The CDR3 contains 12 residues. CDR1 is MDHEN and CDR2 is SYDVKM in the germline V gene. CDR3 DNA: TGTGCCAGCAGTCCCCCCGGTGACGAGCAGTACTTC. It translates to CASSPPGDEQYF.

This clone was observed a single time. This chain joins TRBV28 and TRBJ1-1; no clear D gene. Germline CDR1 MDHEN, CDR2 SYDVKM. V was cut by 5 bases and J by 3 bases, with 7 bases left in between. CDR3 size: 12 residues. The CDR3 sequence is CASSIVDTEAFF. The DNA for the CDR3 is TGTGCCAGCAGTATCGTCGACACTGAAGCTTTCTTT.

The rearrangement joins TRBV28 to TRBJ2-2; no clear D gene. Germline-derived CDR1 and CDR2 are MDHEN and SYDVKM. Trimming removed 3 bases from V and 3 bases from J, with 11 bases in between. The CDR3 is made up of 15 amino acids. The CDR3 here is CASSLVIGDTGELFF. In DNA form, the CDR3 reads TGTGCCAGCAGTTTGGTGATCGGTGACACCGGGGAGCTGTTTTTT.

This sequence joins TRBV9 and TRBJ1-2, with 8 bases lining up with TRBD1. The junction had 11 bases not matched to a gene; V was cut back by 3 bases and J by 7 bases. This CDR3 contains 15 residues. Germline CDR1 SGDLS, CDR2 YYNGEE. The CDR3, as DNA: TGTGCCAGCAGCGGTCTGGGACAGGCCATTCGTGGCTACACCTTC. Protein product: CASSGLGQAIRGYTF. Full variable domain (remainder filled in from reference TRBV9 and TRBJ1-2): DSGVTQTPKHLITATGQRVTLRCSPRSGDLSVYWYQQSLDQGLQFLIQYYNGEERAKGNILERFSAQQFPDLHSELNLSSLELGDSALYFCASSGLGQAIRGYTFGSGTRLTVV.

The chain couples TRBV10-3 to TRBJ2-3, with D uncertain. The CDR3 totals 14 residues. V lost 6 bases to trimming and J lost 0 bases, with 10 bases between them. Germline V gene sequence: CDR1 ENHRY, CDR2 SYGVKD. CDR3 protein: CAIRGWGSTDTQYF. DNA for the CDR3: TGTGCCATCAGGGGTTGGGGTAGCACAGATACGCAGTATTTT.

The chain employs TRBV5-1 and TRBJ1-2, with TRBD1 as a possible D gene (5 bases). Deletions cut 4 bases from V and 4 bases from J, with 17 bases between. Germline CDR1 is SGHRS and CDR2 is YFSETQ. The CDR3 is 15 residues long. The CDR3 region is CASSEDYPGGYGYTF. CDR3 DNA: TGCGCCAGCAGCGAAGACTACCCGGGGGGCTATGGCTACACCTTC.

This sequence joins TRBV4-3 and TRBJ2-1; D is unclear. CDR3 length equals 14 residues. V dropped 1 base and J dropped 5 bases, with 9 bases sitting between them. Germline CDR1 and CDR2: LGHNA and YSLEER. The CDR3 reads CASSQASSDNEQFF. The DNA of the CDR3 is TGCGCCAGCAGCCAAGCCTCCTCTGACAATGAGCAGTTCTTC.

The sample holds many counts of this clone. The chain joins TRBV19 to TRBJ1-1, with a possible D match to TRBD1 (5 bases). Per germline, CDR1 LNHDA and CDR2 SQIVND (reference sequence). Between the trimmed V and J ends, which lost 7 bases and 4 bases, there was a span of 13 bases. The CDR3 contains 13 residues. CDR3 sequence: CASTDQGSTEAFF. The CDR3, as DNA: TGTGCCAGTACCGATCAGGGATCCACTGAAGCTTTCTTT.

CDR3 sequence reads: CASSEMGGEAFF. For the CDR3, the DNA is TGTGCCAGCAGTGAGATGGGAGGAGAAGCTTTCTTT. The V call is TRBV2, the J call TRBJ1-1; no firm D call. V lost 3 bases and J 8 bases, leaving 10 bases between the germline ends. This CDR3 is built from 12 residues. Germline V lookup: CDR1 SNHLY, CDR2 FYNNEI. Combining the CDR3 with reference TRBV2 and TRBJ1-1 gives the whole variable domain EPEVTQTPSHQVTQMGQEVILRCVPISNHLYFYWYRQILGQKVEFLVSFYNNEISEKSEIFDDQFSVERPDGSNFTLKIRSTKLEDSAMYFCASSEMGGEAFFGQGTRLTVV.